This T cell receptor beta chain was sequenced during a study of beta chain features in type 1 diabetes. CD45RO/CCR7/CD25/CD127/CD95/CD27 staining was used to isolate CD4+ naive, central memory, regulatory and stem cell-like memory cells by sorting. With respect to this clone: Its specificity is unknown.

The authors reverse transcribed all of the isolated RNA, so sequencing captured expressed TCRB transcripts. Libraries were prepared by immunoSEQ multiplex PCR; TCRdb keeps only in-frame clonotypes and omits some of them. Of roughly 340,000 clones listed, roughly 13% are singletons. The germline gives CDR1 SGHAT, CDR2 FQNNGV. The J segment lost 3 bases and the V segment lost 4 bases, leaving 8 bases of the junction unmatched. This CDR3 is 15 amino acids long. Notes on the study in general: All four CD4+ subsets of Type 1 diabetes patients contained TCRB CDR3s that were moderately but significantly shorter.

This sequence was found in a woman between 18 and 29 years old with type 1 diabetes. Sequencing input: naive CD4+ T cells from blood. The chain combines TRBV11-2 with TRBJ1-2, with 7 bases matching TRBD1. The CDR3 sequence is CASSSVIQGHYGYTF. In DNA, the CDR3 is TGTGCCAGCAGCTCCGTAATACAGGGGCACTATGGCTACACCTTC.